The TCR beta chain under discussion was sequenced for a study of blood T cell repertoires in COVID-19. Turning to the study itself: Collection of acute and convalescent COVID-19 samples took place in the United States, Italy and Spain.

Recruitment covered roughly 22 US areas and drew participants whose ages spanned roughly 18 to 89 years. Allocation to cohorts depended on clinical history reported by the participants. This CDR3 spans 19 amino acids. V lost 1 base and J 0 bases, leaving 19 bases between the germline ends. Germline loops: CDR1 SEHNR, CDR2 FQNEAQ (reference sequence). The count of this clone is one. In the study's own analysis: Amplification of reference gene primers provided the estimated nucleated cell counts. Repertoires were generated with immunoSEQ multiplex PCR, while TCRdb's copy carries only in-frame clones and drops some. From that table come the V and J calls and clone size; the DNA was used to work out D and trimming. The sample lists 300,000 to 450,000 clones, 85% to 90% occurring once.

Sequencing was performed on PBMCs or T cells enriched from blood (not recorded which). This TCR was recovered from a man between 18 and 35 years old who had recovered from COVID-19. The gene calls are TRBV7-9 and TRBJ2-4, with D perhaps matching TRBD2 (5 bases). The CDR3 DNA follows: TGTGCCAGCAGCTTAGTTCCGGAACCGAATCGGGGAGCCAAAAACATTCAGTACTTC. This codes for CASSLVPEPNRGAKNIQYF.